The present entry profiles one T cell receptor (beta chain) with its context. The data originate from a study of T cell changes during pregnancy in multiple sclerosis. The germline V gene encodes CDR1 SNHLY and CDR2 FYNNEI. With 6 bases removed from V and 14 bases from J, the gap between germline ends came to 19 bases. This CDR3 has 12 residues. Sequencing was performed with immunoSEQ multiplex PCR; in TCRdb, only in-frame clones are kept and a portion is missing. This table has tens of thousands of clones, roughly 92% appearing once. The material was peripheral blood, obtained in the third trimester of pregnancy. This chain joins TRBV2 and TRBJ1-2; tentatively, D is TRBD1 (5 bases). The source of this sequence is a female donor in good health, enrolled as a control in a pregnancy study. The CDR3 DNA reads TGTGCCAGCAGAGATGACAGCCCAAAGCTGACCTTC. Its translation: CASRDDSPKLTF.